This T cell receptor (beta chain) was sequenced for a study of cytomegalovirus exposure and HLA in healthy donors. The CDR3 is made up of 15 amino acids. The V gene's germline CDR1 is SGHVS and CDR2 FNYEAQ. J was trimmed by 7 bases and V by 6 bases; bases with no gene match: 10. Of note for this clone: Its matching antigen is unknown.

Study-wide points: The authors listed 150 to 200 TCR beta chains as cytomegalovirus-associated.

PCR involved 60 Vbeta and 13 Jbeta primers. Assay used: immunoSEQ multiplex PCR; TCRdb lists only in-frame clones, some missing. The profile shows some 130,000 clones, roughly 85% of them singletons. V and J are TRBV7-6 and TRBJ2-1, with TRBD2 identical over 9 bases. The receptor was derived from a man aged 35 to 55 in good health and CMV-seropositive. The source material was PBMCs. CDR3 sequence: CASSRTREGGNEQFF. The CDR3 DNA reads TGTGCCAGCAGTCGAACGCGGGAGGGGGGGAATGAGCAGTTCTTC.